These 9 T cell receptor beta chains came from one sample sequenced in a study of blood T cell repertoires in COVID-19. Libraries were prepared by immunoSEQ multiplex PCR; TCRdb keeps only in-frame clonotypes and omits some of them. The sample has 250,000 or so clones, approximately 85% seen once. Material for sequencing was peripheral blood. The receptors stem from an elderly man with acute or convalescent COVID-19.

This clone appeared a few times. V is TRBV19 and J is TRBJ1-5; D is ambiguous. V lost 1 base and J lost 3, with 19 bases in between. The CDR3 length is 18 residues. Germline V gene sequence: CDR1 LNHDA, CDR2 SQIVND (reference sequence). The DNA of the CDR3 is TGTGCCAGTAGTATAGGAGCTCCGGGAACAGCGGACAATCAGCCCCAGCATTTT. It codes for CASSIGAPGTADNQPQHF.

The chain links TRBV5-1 to TRBJ1-4; 7 bases agree with TRBD1. Germline V lookup: CDR1 SGHRS, CDR2 YFSETQ. The CDR3 length is 15 residues. V was clipped by 3 bases and J by 5 bases; unmatched bases: 7. This CDR3 is CASSSRQGSNEKLFF. CDR3 coding DNA: TGCGCCAGCAGCTCCAGACAGGGCTCCAATGAAAAACTGTTTTTT. The variable domain in full, completed from reference TRBV5-1 and TRBJ1-4, reads KAGVTQTPRYLIKTRGQQVTLSCSPISGHRSVSWYQQTPGQGLQFLFEYFSETQRNKGNFPGRFSGRQFSNSRSEMNVSTLELGDSALYLCASSSRQGSNEKLFFGSGTQLSVL.

This chain joins TRBV27 and TRBJ2-7; TRBD1 matches at 10 bases. The CDR3 sequence is 13 residues long. CDR1 is MNHEY and CDR2 is SMNVEV in the germline V gene (reference sequence). The V and J ends lost 6 bases and 6 bases, in that order; junction bases with no gene match: 5. DNA for the CDR3: TGTGCCAGCAGAGGGACAGGGGTTGGCGAGCAGTACTTC. Its translation: CASRGTGVGEQYF.

J is TRBJ2-1 and V is TRBV19, with TRBD1 matching over 8 bases. V was pared by 5 bases and J by 4 bases, with 10 bases of the junction left unmatched. CDR1 and CDR2 (germline): LNHDA, SQIVND (reference sequence). This CDR3 has 16 residues. The DNA of the CDR3 is TGTGCCAGTAGTTCATTTCCGGGACAGGCATACAATGAGCAGTTCTTC. Its protein is CASSSFPGQAYNEQFF.

The genes are TRBV6-1 and TRBJ2-1; D uncertain. Trimming stripped 0 bases from V and 4 bases from J, with 7 bases between. CDR1 is MNHNS, CDR2 SASEGT, per germline. CDR3 length: 14 residues. CDR3 DNA sequence: TGTGCCAGCAGTGAAGCCCACTTATACAATGAGCAGTTCTTC. Residues: CASSEAHLYNEQFF.

The chain joins TRBV6-5 to TRBJ2-1, with TRBD1 matching 8 bases. Germline V lookup: CDR1 MNHEY, CDR2 SVGAGI. This CDR3 region has 14 residues. V gave up 7 bases and J gave up 9 bases; unmatched junction bases: 11. The CDR3 bases are TGTGCCAGCAATCTTAGACAGGGGTGGGGTGAGCAGTTCTTC. Translating it yields CASNLRQGWGEQFF.

The chain uses TRBV3-1 (or the pseudogene TRBV3-2) and TRBJ2-1, with D possibly TRBD2 on 5 matching bases. The germline V and J ends were trimmed by 3 bases and 1 base, with 7 bases remaining between them. Germline V lookup: CDR1 LGHDT, CDR2 YNNKEL (reference sequence). The CDR3 has 14 residues. The CDR3 nucleotides are TGTGCCAGCAGCCACGAGGGATCCTACAATGAGCAGTTCTTC. Encoded protein: CASSHEGSYNEQFF.

J is TRBJ1-1 and V is TRBV3-1 (or the pseudogene TRBV3-2); the D gene is possibly TRBD1 (6 bases). With 4 bases removed from V and 5 bases from J, the gap between germline ends came to 14 bases. The CDR3 is 14 residues long. Germline loops: CDR1 LGHDT, CDR2 YNNKEL (reference sequence). CDR3 loop: CASSLSGVTTEAFF. The CDR3 coding sequence is TGTGCCAGCAGCCTTTCAGGGGTCACGACTGAAGCTTTCTTT.

This clone was recorded at least ten times. For the CDR3, the DNA is TGTGCCAGCAGCTTGGTCCCAACGGGGAACACTGAAGCTTTCTTT. Translation: CASSLVPTGNTEAFF. The chain joins TRBV5-4 to TRBJ1-1; no firm D call. The CDR3 is made up of 15 amino acids. Germline V gene data show CDR1 as SGHNT and CDR2 as YYREEE (reference sequence). The V and J ends lost 0 bases and 1 base respectively, with 10 bases between them.